Included here is one TCR beta chain sequence, with context. This record comes from a study of blood T cell repertoires in COVID-19. Study-level background: COVID-19 samples, acute and convalescent, were from the United States, Italy and Spain. Nucleic acid was either cDNA or gDNA, and it came from T cells, B-cell-depleted T cells, or PBMCs.

The junction had 8 bases not matched to a gene; V was cut back by 4 bases and J by 7 bases. This CDR3 spans 15 amino acids. Germline-derived CDR1 and CDR2 are MNHNY and SVGAGI (reference sequence). Measured with immunoSEQ multiplex PCR; TCRdb has only the in-frame clones, and not every one. The table shows 160,000 or so clones, with 75% to 85% occurring only once. This chain joins TRBV6-6 and TRBJ1-5, with 9 bases identical to TRBD1. The sequence derives from a woman aged 60-75 years who had recovered from COVID-19. The sequenced material came from PBMCs or T cells enriched from blood (not recorded which). CDR3 DNA: TGTGCCAGCAGTTCGGGACAGGGCCTAAGCCAGCCCCAGCATTTT. Residues: CASSSGQGLSQPQHF.